These T cell receptor beta chains were read from a single sample in a study of blood T cell repertoires in COVID-19. Assay used: immunoSEQ multiplex PCR; TCRdb lists only in-frame clones, some missing. The sample lists 40,000 to 50,000 clones, about 86% occurring once. The sample taken for sequencing was peripheral blood. These receptors were taken from a woman older than 75 with acute or convalescent COVID-19. Both conserved end residues are trimmed from each CDR3.

j_call v_call cdr3_aa
TRBJ1-2 TRBV5-8 ASSLGQGIGYT
TRBJ1-1 TRBV2 ASRDRVNTEAF
TRBJ1-4 TRBV5-1 ASSLAGGVEKLF
TRBJ1-1 TRBV9 ASSVGRGQGNTEAF
TRBJ1-5 TRBV3-1/TRBV3-2 ASSPGTGIYQPQH
TRBJ1-5 TRBV3-1/TRBV3-2 ASSQASGNQPQH
TRBJ2-1 TRBV30 AWREGAAPWF
TRBJ2-2 TRBV6-5 ASSKGQAAGELF
TRBJ2-3 TRBV29-1 SVQGALKDTQY
TRBJ2-3 TRBV5-4 ASSLRLAGSTDTQY
TRBJ2-5 TRBV15 ATSAPVGLAGGRQETQY
TRBJ2-3 TRBV18 ASSPPGGPVDTQY
TRBJ1-5 TRBV5-6 ASSFRSILTNASNQPQH
TRBJ2-7 TRBV2 ASTPDRGKTYEQY
TRBJ2-1 TRBV27 ASSTLAGPSYNEQF
TRBJ1-3 TRBV18 ASSPGQPRSGNTIY
TRBJ2-7 TRBV19 ASTGGYEQY